The sequence of this T cell receptor beta chain was determined in a study of blood T cells in healthy people across ages. The ends were cut back, 5 bases at V and 4 bases at J, with 12 bases in the middle. Germline assignment: CDR1 SGHTA and CDR2 FQGTGA. CDR3 length equals 14 residues. PCR was performed a second time for 7 to 11 cycles using a sample-barcoded 5' primer and a J-beta primer mix. TCRdb used MiXCR to reprocess the 5' RACE reads, holding one entry per CDR3 protein. The sample shows hundreds of thousands of distinct CDR3 sequences, 55% to 70% of them seen only once. What was sequenced was blood. This receptor was identified in a young man in good health. The chain carries TRBV7-3 and TRBJ2-1; tentative D call: TRBD2 (6 bases). In DNA, the CDR3 is TGTGCCAGCAGCCAGACGGGAGCGTACAATGAGCAGTTCTTC. Its protein product is CASSQTGAYNEQFF.